Reported below is one T cell receptor (beta chain). Its antigen remains unknown. The V end lost 3 bases, the J end lost 5 bases, and 11 bases lay between the germline ends. Looked up from germline, CDR1 is LNHDA and CDR2 is SQIVND (reference sequence). The CDR3 runs to 14 residues. These data belong to a study of CD8 T cells in ankylosing spondylitis. It was by quantitative 5'-RACE with molecular barcodes that TCR beta libraries were made. From the 5' RACE reads, TCRdb called clonotypes with MiXCR, one entry per CDR3 protein. The sample holds 230,000 or so distinct CDR3 sequences, about 18% seen once. Points from the study as a whole: From matched ankylosing spondylitis synovial fluid, disease-linked clones were reportedly recovered at significantly enriched levels. Disease-associated clonotypes exhibited CD8+ identity and were relatively infrequent in peripheral blood. Ankylosing spondylitis blood appeared to carry a characteristic TCR beta motif of under ten highly homologous variants.

V gene TRBV19 combines with J gene TRBJ2-1, with D unresolved. The source material was blood, either unsorted or a sorted T cell fraction (not recorded which). The clonotype comes from a male donor with ankylosing spondylitis or in good health (not recorded which). The CDR3 loop is CASSMVRADNEQFF. CDR3 sequence (DNA): TGTGCCAGTAGTATGGTAAGGGCGGACAATGAGCAGTTCTTC.